The 12 T cell receptor beta chains below all came from one sample that was sequenced in a study of vaccination and CD4 T cells after COVID-19. The antigens for these receptors are not known. Specified treatment: roughly 10-day PBMC culture with coronavirus spike peptide pools or control peptides (ViraFEST assay). Oncomine TCR Beta short-read sequencing was applied to DNA from cultured CD4+ T cells. TCRdb re-derived calls from the PCR reads in MiXCR, one entry per CDR3 protein. This sample has about 20,000 distinct CDR3 sequences, with roughly 23% found just once. Sequencing was carried out using cultured CD4+ T cells from blood. The receptors were sampled from a human donor with COVID-19.

The CDR3 DNA follows: TGCAGTGCTACACTGTCAACTAATGAAAAACTGTTTTTT. Translated, it gives CSATLSTNEKLFF. The chain joins TRBV20-1 to TRBJ1-4; D ambiguous. V was shortened by 4 bases and J by 0 bases, with 6 bases between the two germline ends. The CDR3 consists of 13 residues. Germline assignment: CDR1 DFQATT and CDR2 SNEGSKA (reference sequence).

This clonotype turned up a few times. The DNA of the CDR3 is TGTGCCAGCAGACCGCATACAGGGGGCCAAGAGACCCAGTACTTC. It encodes CASRPHTGGQETQYF. The V call is TRBV6-2 or TRBV6-3, the J call TRBJ2-5, with 8 bases aligning to TRBD1. There are 15 residues in the CDR3. V was pared by 6 bases and J by 1 base, with 7 bases of the junction left unmatched. Germline V gene lookup returns CDR1 MNHEY and CDR2 SVGEGT.

The chain has TRBV5-1 and TRBJ1-4; D uncertain. There are 15 residues in the CDR3. Germline V lookup: CDR1 SGHRS, CDR2 YFSETQ. With 0 bases removed from V and 4 bases from J, the gap between germline ends came to 10 bases. CDR3 DNA: TGCGCCAGCAGCTTGGAAGCCCAGCGTAATGAAAAACTGTTTTTT. The encoded protein is CASSLEAQRNEKLFF.

This clonotype was picked up a small number of times. The germline gene is not matched at one end of the junction; a read error may be the cause. The chain employs TRBV27 and TRBJ2-5, with D perhaps TRBD1 (6 bases). CDR1 and CDR2 from the germline V gene are MNHEY and SMNVEV (reference sequence). The CDR3 runs to 15 residues. The CDR3 loop reads CASSSNTQGQGTQYF. The CDR3 region has the DNA TGTGCCAGCAGTTCAAACACACAGGGCCAAGGGACCCAGTACTTC.

The V and J genes are TRBV6-2 or TRBV6-3 and TRBJ2-1; 9 bases are shared with TRBD2. This CDR3 comprises 15 residues. CDR1 is MNHEY and CDR2 is SVGEGT in the germline V gene. J lost 6 bases, V lost 7 bases, and 10 bases had no gene match. In nucleotides, the CDR3 is TGTGCCAGCACTGAAATGGCTAGCGGGGTCAATGAGCAGTTCTTC. Translated: CASTEMASGVNEQFF.

This clonotype was detected only a few times. V gene TRBV20-1 combines with J gene TRBJ2-1, with TRBD1 identical over 8 bases. The ends lost 4 bases at V and 4 bases at J; junction bases unmatched: 9. Germline CDR1 reads DFQATT; CDR2 reads SNEGSKA (reference sequence). This CDR3 region has 15 residues. The CDR3 coding sequence is TGCAGTGCTACAGAGACCGGGACAGGATACAATGAGCAGTTCTTC. This encodes CSATETGTGYNEQFF.

This clonotype has a handful of counts. The rearrangement uses TRBV11-2 and TRBJ1-1; perhaps TRBD1 as D (5 bases). Germline V gene sequence: CDR1 SGHAT, CDR2 FQNNGV. This CDR3 is 14 amino acids long. Trimming cost V 3 bases and J 4 bases, with 12 bases left between them. CDR3 protein: CASSFRVLVTEAFF. The CDR3 DNA reads TGTGCCAGCAGCTTCAGGGTTTTGGTCACTGAAGCTTTCTTT.

The chain combines TRBV2 with TRBJ1-5; 10 positions agree with TRBD1. CDR3 length: 16 residues. Germline V gives CDR1 SNHLY, CDR2 FYNNEI. V dropped 8 bases and J dropped 2; count of bases not matched to a gene: 9. CDR3 amino acids: CASSRDRGAGNQPQHF. CDR3 in DNA: TGTGCCAGCTCCCGGGACAGGGGTGCGGGCAATCAGCCCCAGCATTTT.

J is TRBJ1-3 and V is TRBV5-4, with 12 bases matching TRBD1. Germline CDR1 is SGHNT and CDR2 is YYREEE (reference sequence). J was trimmed by 7 bases and V by 4 bases; bases with no gene match: 12. The CDR3 has 17 residues. CDR3 in DNA: TGTGCCAGCAGCACCCCGGGACAGGGGGCAATGGGGAACACCATATATTTT. It is translated as CASSTPGQGAMGNTIYF.

The CDR3 coding sequence is TGTGCCAGCTCACCAAAGGGGACAGTTGCCTACGAGCAGTACTTC. This encodes CASSPKGTVAYEQYF. The chain couples TRBV18 to TRBJ2-7; 7 bases fit TRBD1. The CDR3 runs 15 residues. Germline trimming cut 2 bases from V and 2 bases from J; bases unmatched to any gene: 6. Per the germline V gene, CDR1 is KGHSH and CDR2 is LQKENI.

This clonotype qualifies as medium-sized. The V and J genes are TRBV7-2 and TRBJ1-2, with a tentative D call TRBD1 (5 bases). This CDR3 spans 15 amino acids. CDR1 is SGHTA and CDR2 is FQGNSA in the germline V gene. The V gene lost 0 bases and the J gene lost 2 bases, with 10 bases spanning the gap. CDR3 residues: CASSLAGDANYGYTF. The CDR3 DNA follows: TGTGCCAGCAGCTTAGCGGGGGATGCGAACTATGGCTACACCTTC.

This chain uses TRBV2 with TRBJ1-5; D is ambiguous. V was clipped by 7 bases and J by 1 base, with 14 bases between them. The CDR3 has 15 amino acids. Germline-derived CDR1 and CDR2 are SNHLY and FYNNEI. The chain's CDR3 is CASTPEGNSNQPQHF. The DNA of the CDR3 is TGTGCCAGCACCCCTGAAGGGAACAGCAATCAGCCCCAGCATTTT.